Listed here are 13 T cell receptor beta chains from one sample, sequenced in a study of cytomegalovirus exposure and HLA in healthy donors. Amplification used 60 Vbeta primers and 13 Jbeta primers. Clones were read by immunoSEQ multiplex PCR, and TCRdb kept only the in-frame ones, dropping some. This sample carries more than 95,000 clones, 81% of them seen once, and the ten largest clones take around 2%. Sequences were obtained from PBMCs. These receptors came from a man aged 18 to 35 in good health and CMV-seronegative.

This chain joins TRBV9 and TRBJ1-3, with 8 bases matching TRBD1. This CDR3 has 17 amino acids. In germline, CDR1 is SGDLS, CDR2 YYNGEE. V was pared by 2 bases and J by 3 bases, with 10 bases of the junction left unmatched. The CDR3 DNA follows: TGTGCCAGCAGCGTCGGACAGGGCTCGTTTGGTGGAAACACCATATATTTT. Its protein is CASSVGQGSFGGNTIYF.

V and J are TRBV7-9 and TRBJ1-2; D may be TRBD1 (5 bases). Between the trimmed V and J ends, which lost 1 base and 4 bases, there was a span of 10 bases. CDR1 and CDR2 (germline): SEHNR, FQNEAQ (reference sequence). The CDR3 has 14 residues. The CDR3 nucleotides read TGTGCCAGCAGCTTAGGCAGGGAAGGCTATGGCTACACCTTC. It specifies CASSLGREGYGYTF. The complete variable domain, with remaining parts taken from reference TRBV7-9 and TRBJ1-2, reads DTGVSQNPRHKITKRGQNVTFRCDPISEHNRLYWYRQTLGQGPEFLTYFQNEAQLEKSRLLSDRFSAERPKGSFSTLEIQRTEQGDSAMYLCASSLGREGYGYTFGSGTRLTVV.

The chain employs TRBV6-4 and TRBJ2-1; a weak D match, TRBD2 (6 bases). The CDR3 covers 15 residues. V lost 5 bases and J lost 9, with 20 bases in between. The germline CDR1 and CDR2 sequences are MRHNA and SNTAGT. CDR3 loop: CASSPSPGGVVEQFF. The CDR3 DNA reads as TGTGCCAGCAGTCCTTCTCCCGGGGGAGTGGTTGAGCAGTTCTTC.

This chain links TRBV6-1 with TRBJ2-2; tentatively, D is TRBD1 (6 bases). CDR3 size: 15 residues. The V end lost 0 bases, the J end lost 3 bases, and 8 bases lay between the germline ends. Germline V lookup: CDR1 MNHNS, CDR2 SASEGT. Here the CDR3 DNA reads TGTGCCAGCAGTGAAGCGACAGGCGACACCGGGGAGCTGTTTTTT. Protein product: CASSEATGDTGELFF.

The chain carries TRBV2 and TRBJ2-1, with D tentatively TRBD2 (7 bases). Between the trimmed V and J ends, which lost 6 bases and 7 bases, there was a span of 28 bases. Looked up from germline, CDR1 is SNHLY and CDR2 is FYNNEI. There are 18 residues in the CDR3. The CDR3 spells CASSDRGGHFLRGNEQFF. Written as DNA, the CDR3 is TGTGCCAGCAGCGATAGGGGGGGCCACTTCCTACGCGGGAATGAGCAGTTCTTC.

This chain links TRBV7-9 with TRBJ1-2, with a tentative D call TRBD1 (6 bases). The CDR3 sequence is 15 residues long. V lost 5 bases to trimming and J lost 8 bases, with 21 bases between them. The V gene's germline CDR1 is SEHNR and CDR2 FQNEAQ (reference sequence). CDR3: CASSPKTRGPYGYTF. Written as DNA, the CDR3 is TGTGCCAGCAGCCCGAAGACCAGGGGTCCTTACGGCTACACCTTC.

The J gene is TRBJ1-6, the V gene TRBV2; D gene ambiguous. CDR3 length: 15 residues. The germline V gene has CDR1 SNHLY and CDR2 FYNNEI. The V and J ends lost 4 bases and 6 bases respectively, with 13 bases between them. For the CDR3, the DNA is TGTGCCAGCAGTGGCGGCCAGCTACTTAATTCACCCCTCCACTTT. Encoded protein: CASSGGQLLNSPLHF.

A note on this clone: A read error may account for a junction end that differs from germline. The chain carries TRBV6-6 and TRBJ1-1, with TRBD1 matching over 9 bases. The V gene's germline CDR1 is MNHNY and CDR2 SVGAGI (reference sequence). The CDR3 contains 13 residues. CDR3 nucleotides: TGTGCCAGCAGTTACGGACAGGGGACTGACGCTTTCTTT. Protein: CASSYGQGTDAFF.

CDR3 in DNA: TGTGCCAGCAGCTTACAGGGTCCCCCAAATTCACCCCTCCACTTT. Its protein product is CASSLQGPPNSPLHF. The genes are TRBV7-3 and TRBJ1-6, with a weak D call TRBD1 (5 bases). V lost 2 bases to trimming and J lost 7 bases, with 12 bases between them. The CDR3 runs to 15 residues. The germline gives CDR1 SGHTA, CDR2 FQGTGA.

This chain joins TRBV7-6 and TRBJ1-6, with 8 bases aligning to TRBD1. CDR1 and CDR2 (germline): SGHVS, FNYEAQ. This CDR3 spans 17 amino acids. Trimming took 4 bases from V and 9 from J; bases not matched to a gene: 14. The CDR3 loop is CASSSLGGTGGVSPLHF. CDR3 nucleotides: TGTGCCAGCAGCTCTTTAGGTGGAACAGGGGGGGTTTCACCCCTCCACTTT. The full variable domain, its missing parts supplied by reference TRBV7-6 and TRBJ1-6, is GAGVSQSPRYKVTKRGQDVALRCDPISGHVSLYWYRQALGQGPEFLTYFNYEAQQDKSGLPNDRFSAERPEGSISTLTIQRTEQRDSAMYRCASSSLGGTGGVSPLHFGNGTRLTVT.

V usage is TRBV7-9 and J usage is TRBJ1-2, with D possibly TRBD1 on 5 matching bases. The CDR3 has 15 residues. Trimming took 1 base from V and 3 from J, leaving 12 bases between them. From germline, CDR1 is SEHNR and CDR2 FQNEAQ (reference sequence). CDR3 in amino acids: CASSLGAGFDYGYTF. In DNA, the CDR3 is TGTGCCAGCAGCTTAGGGGCAGGGTTCGACTATGGCTACACCTTC.

This clone was picked up one time. The chain couples TRBV11-3 to TRBJ2-5; TRBD2 agrees at 14 bases. Germline CDR1 and CDR2: SGHNT and YENEEA. The CDR3 runs to 15 residues. V lost 4 bases and J lost 5; bases outside the gene matches: 3. The CDR3 bases are TGTGCCAGCAGCTCGGGACTAGCGGGGGAGGAGACCCAGTACTTC. Amino acid sequence: CASSSGLAGEETQYF. Full variable domain (missing parts from reference TRBV11-3 and TRBJ2-5): EAGVVQSPRYKIIEKKQPVAFWCNPISGHNTLYWYLQNLGQGPELLIRYENEEAVDDSQLPKDRFSAERLKGVDSTLKIQPAELGDSAVYLCASSSGLAGEETQYFGPGTRLLVL.

This clone was detected once. This chain uses TRBV7-6 with TRBJ2-3, with D perhaps TRBD2 (7 bases). The CDR3 is made up of 14 amino acids. CDR1 is SGHVS and CDR2 is FNYEAQ in the germline V gene. V lost 2 bases and J 6 bases, leaving 12 bases between the germline ends. The CDR3 DNA follows: TGTGCCAGCAGCTTATTAGGGGGGGAGGATACGCAGTATTTT. This encodes CASSLLGGEDTQYF. The variable domain in full, with the rest retrieved from reference TRBV7-6 and TRBJ2-3, is GAGVSQSPRYKVTKRGQDVALRCDPISGHVSLYWYRQALGQGPEFLTYFNYEAQQDKSGLPNDRFSAERPEGSISTLTIQRTEQRDSAMYRCASSLLGGEDTQYFGPGTRLTVL.